Following are 27 T cell receptor beta chains from one sample sequenced in a study of blood T cells in healthy people across ages. The second PCR ran 7 to 11 cycles with a sample-barcoded 5' primer and J-beta primers. TCRdb processed the 5' RACE reads anew with MiXCR; each CDR3 protein has one entry. The table has around 1,000,000 distinct CDR3 sequences, about 23% seen once. These records were also assigned to another study, of T cells of mothers and their children.

The sequenced sample was blood. The origin of the receptors is a girl aged 2-10 years in good health.

The chain links TRBV7-9 to TRBJ1-1, with D maybe TRBD1 (6 bases). The germline V gene has CDR1 SEHNR and CDR2 FQNEAQ (reference sequence). Trimming took 4 bases from V and 11 from J, leaving 14 bases between them. The CDR3 is 12 residues long. Here the CDR3 DNA reads TGTGCCAGCAGCTCCACAGGGTTGAACGCTTTCTTT. It specifies CASSSTGLNAFF. Full variable domain (rest looked up from reference TRBV7-9 and TRBJ1-1): DTGVSQNPRHKITKRGQNVTFRCDPISEHNRLYWYRQTLGQGPEFLTYFQNEAQLEKSRLLSDRFSAERPKGSFSTLEIQRTEQGDSAMYLCASSSTGLNAFFGQGTRLTVV.

There are a few counts of this clonotype. V gene TRBV9 combines with J gene TRBJ1-2; no clear D gene. Per germline, CDR1 SGDLS and CDR2 YYNGEE. The V and J ends lost 3 bases and 2 bases respectively, with 17 bases between them. This CDR3 comprises 16 residues. For the CDR3, the DNA is TGTGCCAGCAGCGCTCCCAAAGAGATGAACAACTATGGCTACACCTTC. Protein sequence: CASSAPKEMNNYGYTF. The variable domain in full, completed from reference TRBV9 and TRBJ1-2, reads DSGVTQTPKHLITATGQRVTLRCSPRSGDLSVYWYQQSLDQGLQFLIQYYNGEERAKGNILERFSAQQFPDLHSELNLSSLELGDSALYFCASSAPKEMNNYGYTFGSGTRLTVV.

The CDR3 DNA follows: TGTGCCAGCAGTTTAAATGGGGTTGAGCAGTACTTC. Protein: CASSLNGVEQYF. V is TRBV12-3 or TRBV12-4 and J is TRBJ2-1; no definite D call. The DNA end favors TRBJ2-7, so the J call may be wrong. The CDR3 is made up of 12 amino acids.

The V call is TRBV29-1, the J call TRBJ2-1; a possible D gene is TRBD2 (5 bases). CDR1 SQVTM and CDR2 ANQGSEA come from the germline V gene. This CDR3 is built from 10 residues. Trimming pared 7 bases from V and 9 bases from J, leaving 10 bases between. CDR3 nucleotide sequence: TGCAGCGCGATGGAGGCTGAGCAGTTCTTC. Translation: CSAMEAEQFF.

This clonotype came up a few times. The V gene is TRBV15, the J gene TRBJ2-7, with 9 bases aligning to TRBD2. The V segment lost 3 bases and the J segment 3 bases; nucleotides outside the gene matches: 12. CDR3 size: 17 residues. Germline assignment: CDR1 LNHNV and CDR2 YYDKDF (reference sequence). The CDR3, as DNA: TGTGCCACCAGCAGGTTTCGCATTGGCGGGGGGGACTACGAGCAGTACTTC. As protein: CATSRFRIGGGDYEQYF.

This clonotype has only a few counts. J is TRBJ2-7 and V is TRBV4-1; D not certain. CDR3 length: 13 amino acids. V was clipped by 6 bases and J by 0 bases, with 9 bases between them. Per germline, CDR1 MGHRA and CDR2 YSYEKL. The CDR3 bases are TGCGCCAGCAGTAAGGACGTCTCCTACGAGCAGTACTTC. Translated, it gives CASSKDVSYEQYF.

The chain couples TRBV18 to TRBJ1-5; perhaps TRBD1 as D (5 bases). This CDR3 comprises 13 residues. Germline V gene sequence: CDR1 KGHSH, CDR2 LQKENI. Trimming pared 2 bases from V and 11 bases from J, leaving 13 bases between. CDR3 region: CASSPEVGGAQHF. The CDR3 DNA reads TGTGCCAGCTCACCAGAGGTCGGGGGGGCCCAGCATTTT.

This clonotype is a singleton in its sample. The junction departs from germline at one end; a sequencing error may be responsible. The chain is built from TRBV28 and TRBJ2-7; unclear D gene. The CDR3 contains 15 residues. Germline V CDR1 and CDR2: MDHEN, SYDVKM. CDR3: CAGSFGSDLTYEQYF. CDR3 DNA: TGTGCCGGCAGTTTTGGGTCGGACCTTACCTACGAGCAGTACTTC.

This clonotype was seen a handful of times. The chain joins TRBV29-1 to TRBJ2-5; 7 bases fit TRBD2. Unmatched junction bases numbered 17, after V lost 5 bases and J lost 5 bases. The CDR3 length is 16 residues. Germline assignment: CDR1 SQVTM and CDR2 ANQGSEA. CDR3: CSVPTLDRAGGETQYF. CDR3 DNA: TGCAGCGTTCCAACCCTCGACCGGGCCGGGGGGGAGACCCAGTACTTC.

This clonotype showed up just a few times. This chain links TRBV6-2 or TRBV6-3 with TRBJ1-6; TRBD1 might be the D (6 bases). CDR1 MNHEY and CDR2 SVGEGT come from the germline V gene. The CDR3 is 15 residues long. Trimming left V 7 bases short and J 11 bases short, with 21 bases between. The CDR3 DNA follows: TGTGCCAGCACCGACGCCCGGACGGCAGGGGCACCCCTCCACTTT. Amino acid sequence: CASTDARTAGAPLHF.

In this sample, this clonotype turned up a few times. The chain is built from TRBV20-1 and TRBJ1-5; possible D gene TRBD1, 6 bases. Trimming took 6 bases from V and 3 from J, leaving 15 bases between them. This CDR3 is built from 14 residues. Germline loops: CDR1 DFQATT, CDR2 SNEGSKA (reference sequence). The CDR3 spells CSANAGGLNQPQHF. The CDR3 region has the DNA TGCAGTGCCAACGCGGGGGGCCTCAATCAGCCCCAGCATTTT.

V usage is TRBV27 and J usage is TRBJ2-7, with D possibly matching TRBD1 (7 bases). The CDR3 loop spans 17 amino acids. V lost 5 bases, J lost 1 base, and 21 bases lay in between. The V gene's germline CDR1 is MNHEY and CDR2 SMNVEV (reference sequence). This CDR3 is CASSRHGPPGGSYEQYF. CDR3 DNA sequence: TGTGCCAGCAGTCGCCATGGCCCGCCAGGGGGGTCCTACGAGCAGTACTTC.

The sample holds a few counts of this clonotype. The CDR3, as DNA: TGCGCCAGCAGCCCGGACAACGGCCCCGAGCAGTACTTC. It is translated as CASSPDNGPEQYF. The chain recombines TRBV5-1 with TRBJ2-7; D might be TRBD1 (5 bases). Deletions cut 4 bases from V and 6 bases from J, with 14 bases between. The germline V gene has CDR1 SGHRS and CDR2 YFSETQ. CDR3 length: 13 amino acids.

This clonotype was recorded once. The chain joins TRBV3-1 to TRBJ2-3; the match to TRBD2 covers 12 bases. The ends lost 8 bases at V and 2 bases at J; junction bases unmatched: 8. The CDR3 runs to 16 residues. Looked up from germline, CDR1 is LGHDT and CDR2 is YNNKEL (reference sequence). CDR3 DNA sequence: TGTGCCAGCGGACTTGCTAGCGGGAGGGCCACAGATACGCAGTATTTT. Its translation is CASGLASGRATDTQYF.

This clonotype has more than one count but fewer than ten. DNA for the CDR3: TGTGCCAGCAGTTCGGGTGTTGTGGGAGAAGAGACCCAGTACTTC. As protein: CASSSGVVGEETQYF. J is TRBJ2-5 and V is TRBV6-5; perhaps TRBD2 as D (5 bases). The germline V gene has CDR1 MNHEY and CDR2 SVGAGI. The V end lost 4 bases, the J end lost 3 bases, and 15 bases lay between the germline ends. This CDR3 is built from 15 residues.

The rearrangement links TRBV6-1 to TRBJ1-1; no definite D call. Germline CDR1 reads MNHNS; CDR2 reads SASEGT. There are 16 residues in the CDR3. V lost 3 bases to trimming and J lost 3 bases, with 17 bases between them. This CDR3 is CASSDTLGRLDTEAFF. The CDR3 nucleotides read TGTGCCAGCAGTGATACACTGGGAAGGTTGGACACTGAAGCTTTCTTT.

V and J are TRBV28 and TRBJ2-3; D may be TRBD2 (6 bases). This CDR3 has 14 residues. Per germline, CDR1 MDHEN and CDR2 SYDVKM. With 11 bases removed from V and 0 bases from J, the gap between germline ends came to 15 bases. The CDR3 DNA is TGTGCCTCGGTGACGGGGGATAGCACAGATACGCAGTATTTT. It encodes CASVTGDSTDTQYF.

The chain combines TRBV15 with TRBJ1-3; D possibly corresponds to TRBD1 (6 bases). Trimming took off 0 bases at V and 4 bases at J, with 25 bases between the two ends. Germline assignment: CDR1 LNHNV and CDR2 YYDKDF (reference sequence). This CDR3 is built from 20 residues. Written as DNA, the CDR3 is TGTGCCACCAGCAGAGAACCTAAACCGCCACAGGGCAACTACGGAAACACCATATATTTT. It codes for CATSREPKPPQGNYGNTIYF.

J is TRBJ2-3 and V is TRBV20-1; unclear D gene. CDR1 and CDR2 from the germline V gene are DFQATT and SNEGSKA (reference sequence). V was shortened by 5 bases and J by 1 base, with 10 bases between the two germline ends. CDR3 length: 13 residues. CDR3 loop: CSAPPSGTDTQYF. The CDR3 coding sequence is TGCAGTGCTCCGCCAAGCGGCACAGATACGCAGTATTTT.

This clonotype was observed a handful of times. Here the CDR3 DNA reads TGTGCCAGCAGGAAGCGGCTAGCGGGAGGAGAAGAATCCGAGCAGTACTTC. This translates into CASRKRLAGGEESEQYF. The chain combines TRBV14 with TRBJ2-5, with TRBD2 matching over 11 bases. The tail of the sequence fits TRBJ2-7 better, so the J call may be wrong. There are 17 residues in the CDR3. In germline, CDR1 is SGHDN, CDR2 FVKESK.

V gene TRBV20-1 combines with J gene TRBJ1-5; D gene uncertain. The CDR3 is 14 amino acids. Germline CDR1 DFQATT, CDR2 SNEGSKA (reference sequence). V dropped 1 base and J dropped 2 bases, with 9 bases sitting between them. CDR3 in amino acids: CSARVGSGNQPQHF. The CDR3 region has the DNA TGCAGTGCTAGAGTCGGGTCTGGCAATCAGCCCCAGCATTTT.

The chain uses TRBV25-1 and TRBJ2-5; 8 bases match TRBD2. The DNA end is a closer match to TRBJ2-1, so the J assignment may be wrong. CDR1 is MGHDK, CDR2 SYGVNS, per germline. CDR3 length: 16 residues. As DNA, the CDR3 is TGTGCCAGCTCCCCTTTTAGCGGGCGGGAGGCCAATGAGCAGTTCTTC. This gives the protein CASSPFSGREANEQFF.

The chain recombines TRBV11-1 with TRBJ2-5, with 12 bases fitting TRBD2. The J call may be wrong; the DNA end is better matched by TRBJ2-1. The CDR3 contains 15 residues. In germline, CDR1 is SGHAT, CDR2 FQDESV (reference sequence). The CDR3 protein is CASSKLAGGGYEQFF. The CDR3 region has the DNA TGTGCCAGCAGCAAACTAGCGGGAGGTGGTTATGAGCAGTTCTTC.

This clonotype was found a few times. DNA of the CDR3: TGCAGCGTTGGACAGGGGGCTAGTAATGAAAAACTGTTTTTT. It specifies CSVGQGASNEKLFF. The gene calls are TRBV29-1 and TRBJ1-4; 10 nucleotides line up with TRBD1. Germline V gives CDR1 SQVTM, CDR2 ANQGSEA. CDR3 length equals 14 residues. After removal of 4 bases from V and 4 bases from J, the junction contained 3 bases not matched to a gene.

The V gene is TRBV28, the J gene TRBJ2-7; TRBD1 matches 7 bases. V was pared by 4 bases and J by 3 bases, with 6 bases of the junction left unmatched. The germline V gene has CDR1 MDHEN and CDR2 SYDVKM. CDR3 length: 14 residues. The CDR3 sequence is CASSSYTGDYEQYF. The CDR3 DNA is TGTGCCAGCAGTTCGTATACAGGGGACTACGAGCAGTACTTC.

This clonotype was picked up a small number of times. The chain combines TRBV5-4 with TRBJ2-1; no reliable D call. The V end lost 0 bases, the J end lost 0 bases, and 10 bases lay between the germline ends. In germline, CDR1 is SGHNT, CDR2 YYREEE (reference sequence). The CDR3 sequence is 16 residues long. The CDR3 coding sequence is TGTGCCAGCAGCTTGGGGGGTGTTCTCTCCTACAATGAGCAGTTCTTC. It translates to CASSLGGVLSYNEQFF.

This clonotype has only a few counts. V and J are TRBV7-6 and TRBJ2-3, with D perhaps TRBD2 (6 bases). The germline V gene has CDR1 SGHVS and CDR2 FNYEAQ. V shed 0 bases and J shed 2 bases, with 12 bases lying between them. This CDR3 is 16 amino acids long. The CDR3 sequence: CASSLAIAENTDTQYF. Here the CDR3 DNA reads TGTGCCAGCAGCTTAGCGATAGCGGAAAACACAGATACGCAGTATTTT.